This T cell receptor (beta chain) was identified in a study of CD8 T cells in acute hepatitis C reinfection. This clone was seen a single time. TCRdb keeps only in-frame clones here, not all; method: immunoSEQ multiplex PCR. The data show tens of thousands of clones, 80% to 90% seen once. CDR3 length: 14 amino acids. Looked up from germline, CDR1 is SGHVS and CDR2 is FNYEAQ. Trimming left V 1 base short and J 3 bases short, with 8 bases between. The time point is: naive CD8 control sorted from an acute-time-point sample. Sequences were obtained from naive CD8+ T cells from PBMCs. This TCR was recovered from a man aged 25-40 years with chronic hepatitis C. The chain couples TRBV7-6 to TRBJ2-3, with D possibly matching TRBD2 (6 bases). CDR3 loop: CASSLGAGTDTQYF. The CDR3 DNA reads TGTGCCAGCAGCTTAGGCGCGGGGACAGATACGCAGTATTTT.